These 7 T cell receptor beta chains came from one sample sequenced in a study of T cell repertoires in cytomegalovirus infection. One entry per CDR3 protein, called by TCRdb with MiXCR from the reads. This table has 400,000 or so distinct CDR3 sequences, roughly a third appearing once. The specimen was PBMCs. These TCRs come from a human donor in good health (CMV status not recorded). Some clones in this sample may be carry-over from other donors' samples.

This clonotype has a handful of counts. For the CDR3, the DNA is TGTGCCAGTAGTATGAGATGGTATCAAGAGACCCAGTACTTC. Its translation is CASSMRWYQETQYF. The rearrangement links TRBV19 to TRBJ2-5; D not certain. Trimming stripped 3 bases from V and 2 bases from J, with 10 bases between. The CDR3 runs 14 residues. Germline V CDR1 and CDR2: LNHDA, SQIVND (reference sequence). Full variable domain (rest looked up from reference TRBV19 and TRBJ2-5): DGGITQSPKYLFRKEGQNVTLSCEQNLNHDAMYWYRQDPGQGLRLIYYSQIVNDFQKGDIAEGYSVSREKKESFPLTVTSAQKNPTAFYLCASSMRWYQETQYFGPGTRLLVL.

Only a few counts were recorded for this clonotype. The rearrangement links TRBV6-5 to TRBJ1-5; the D gene is possibly TRBD1 (5 bases). This CDR3 region has 15 residues. The ends were cut back, 7 bases at V and 1 base at J, with 14 bases in the middle. CDR1 and CDR2 (germline): MNHEY, SVGAGI. The CDR3: CASNVDKWSNQPQHF. In nucleotides, the CDR3 is TGTGCCAGCAATGTGGACAAGTGGAGCAATCAGCCCCAGCATTTT.

The rearrangement uses TRBV4-1 and TRBJ2-3, with D maybe TRBD2 (7 bases). CDR3 length equals 16 residues. The germline V gene encodes CDR1 MGHRA and CDR2 YSYEKL. V lost 3 bases and J lost 3, with 16 bases in between. The CDR3 region is CASSHSSGGPTDTQYF. CDR3 nucleotide sequence: TGCGCCAGCAGCCATTCCTCCGGGGGGCCGACAGATACGCAGTATTTT.

The chain links TRBV2 to TRBJ2-7; TRBD2 is a possible D gene (5 bases). The CDR3 totals 14 residues. Germline CDR1 and CDR2: SNHLY and FYNNEI. The V gene lost 5 bases and the J gene lost 2 bases, with 13 bases spanning the gap. CDR3 sequence: CASSSTGNTYEQYF. As DNA, the CDR3 is TGTGCCAGCAGTTCAACGGGAAATACCTACGAGCAGTACTTC.

The rearrangement joins TRBV30 to TRBJ1-1, with D unresolved. The CDR3 runs to 14 residues. Trimming removed 0 bases from V and 0 bases from J, with 8 bases in between. Per the germline V gene, CDR1 is GTSNPN and CDR2 is SVGIG (reference sequence). The CDR3 bases are TGTGCCTGGAGTGTTGGCAGTCTGAACACTGAAGCTTTCTTT. Translating gives CAWSVGSLNTEAFF. The full variable domain, with the rest looked up from reference TRBV30 and TRBJ1-1, is SQTIHQWPATLVQPVGSPLSLECTVEGTSNPNLYWYRQAAGRGLQLLFYSVGIGQISSEVPQNLSASRPQDRQFILSSKKLLLSDSGFYLCAWSVGSLNTEAFFGQGTRLTVV.

This clonotype was observed a few times. The gene calls are TRBV28 and TRBJ2-7; 7 bases fit TRBD2. J lost 7 bases, V lost 7 bases, and 13 bases had no gene match. The CDR3 contains 14 residues. Germline CDR1 is MDHEN and CDR2 is SYDVKM. CDR3 nucleotides: TGTGCCAGCACCGGGACTACAGGACGGGCGGAGCAGTACTTC. Amino acids: CASTGTTGRAEQYF.

The rearrangement links TRBV27 to TRBJ2-7, with 8 bases aligning to TRBD2. Germline V CDR1 and CDR2: MNHEY, SMNVEV (reference sequence). The CDR3 is 14 amino acids. Trimming at V came to 6 bases and at J to 0 bases, leaving 4 bases not matched to a gene. The CDR3 DNA sequence: TGTGCCAGCAGAGCGGGGGCACCCTCCTACGAGCAGTACTTC. Translated, it gives CASRAGAPSYEQYF.